This entry is about one T cell receptor beta chain. No antigen is known for it. One base away there is no much larger clone; base qualities are not given. Collaborating institutions collected whole blood in K2EDTA tubes following their own protocols. For TCRbeta analysis, collaborators shipped samples in one of three forms: frozen whole blood, isolated PBMCs, or DNA extracted from either of those sample types. The data are from a study of blood T cell repertoires in COVID-19 (dated by TCRdb to the early 2020s). Background for the entire study: Samples from collaborators originated in the United States, Italy and Spain and spanned both the acute and convalescent phases of COVID-19. The material from the prospective study consisted of cDNA or gDNA derived from T cells, B-cell-depleted T cells, or PBMCs. Subjects who had been exposed to COVID-19, were actively infected with it, or had recovered from it provided the deeply sampled blood TCRbeta repertoires that made up the dataset. The repertoires were made available in a free public database intended to serve as a resource for research on the immune response to SARS-CoV-2. Samples were obtained from the ongoing ImmuneRACE study (first 160 participants) and from 950 to 1,500 subjects provided by 6 global collaborators. Nearly every sample came with metadata listing a de-identified subject ID, COVID-19 status, age in years and sex. Where available, HLA class I and class II types were obtained from metadata supplied by the sample provider rather than from assay-based typing.

Reading from cysteine to phenylalanine, the CDR3 counts 13 amino acids. Only the CDR3 part of the read is kept: 39 bases, read in frame from the first base. V is pared back by 3 bases and J by 6 bases, with 9 bases lying between the germline termini. TCRbeta CDR3 regions were amplified from genomic DNA by means of the immunoSEQ Assay, a bias-controlled multiplex PCR. The original pipeline was this. The number of nucleated cells in each sample was estimated by amplification of reference gene primers within the assay. Sequence reads were collapsed and filtered to measure the absolute abundance of every unique TCRbeta CDR3 rearrangement. For each sample, productive Simpson clonality was calculated as the square root of Simpson's diversity index across productive rearrangements. TCRdb's version of the immuneACCESS table is confined to in-frame rearrangements and falls short of the full clone set. An unresolved V gene accounts for under half of the shortfall where checked; the remainder is of unknown origin. Clone size and the V and J calls come from that table; the DNA yielded D and trimming. The table for this sample lists 35,000 to 45,000 clones; approximately 86% of them were counted only once. The ten largest account for roughly three fifths of the sample.

Broader findings and caveats from the paper: How much clinical and demographic metadata was included differed by source and by participant, and the metadata was provided uncurated.

This receptor was taken from a man aged 70 or older with acute or convalescent COVID-19. The sequencing sample was made of peripheral blood. Recombination connected TRBV12-3 or TRBV12-4 to TRBJ2-4; the best D guess is TRBD1, with 6 bases matching. The CDR3: CASSFSRGNIQYF. The sequence in DNA is TGTGCCAGCAGTTTTTCCAGGGGAAACATTCAGTACTTC.